This is a list of T cell receptor beta chains from one sample in a study of shared clonotypes between healthy human individuals. Measured with immunoSEQ multiplex PCR; TCRdb has only the in-frame clones, and not every one. There are 800,000 to 1,200,000 clones in the sample; 78% occur only once, and under 0.65% lies in the top ten. The specimen sequenced was memory CD4+ T cells from PBMCs. The receptors shown here come from a man aged 18-30 years in good health. Some clones in this sample may be carry-over from other donors' samples. Each CDR3 is given without its conserved first and last residue. The order of the fields is V gene, CDR3 length, CDR3 protein.

V gene: TRBV7-8
CDR3 length: 11
CDR3 protein: ASRDTWADTQY

V gene: TRBV4-2
CDR3 length: 16
CDR3 protein: ASSQARLAGGGTDTQY

V gene: TRBV7-3
CDR3 length: 11
CDR3 protein: ASSPTSFNEQF

V gene: TRBV28
CDR3 length: 13
CDR3 protein: ASSLRALAKNIQY

V gene: TRBV5-1
CDR3 length: 13
CDR3 protein: ASSSQSGVQETQY

V gene: TRBV6-1
CDR3 length: 12
CDR3 protein: ASSEGMRGLEAF

V gene: TRBV18
CDR3 length: 14
CDR3 protein: ASSLAGGPNLYEQY

V gene: TRBV9
CDR3 length: 14
CDR3 protein: ASSVGGRVSGNTIY

V gene: TRBV28
CDR3 length: 9
CDR3 protein: ASSLTAPQH

V gene: TRBV9
CDR3 length: 11
CDR3 protein: ASSPRLGNTIY

V gene: TRBV2
CDR3 length: 13
CDR3 protein: ASTPTTGGSNEQF

V gene: TRBV27
CDR3 length: 14
CDR3 protein: ASSFLGTGVQETQY

V gene: TRBV11-2
CDR3 length: 14
CDR3 protein: ASSSKGRDIKNIQY

V gene: TRBV28
CDR3 length: 11
CDR3 protein: ASSLTGGNEQF

V gene: TRBV6-5
CDR3 length: 12
CDR3 protein: ASMGPRGTGELF

V gene: TRBV30
CDR3 length: 14
CDR3 protein: AWSPTRASGKVRQF

V gene: TRBV28
CDR3 length: 12
CDR3 protein: ASREEGPLYGYT

V gene: TRBV7-3
CDR3 length: 14
CDR3 protein: ASSLLGTGNTGELF

V gene: TRBV5-8
CDR3 length: 11
CDR3 protein: ASNKGEYNEQF

V gene: TRBV16
CDR3 length: 13
CDR3 protein: ASSQSAGRNTEAF

V gene: TRBV7-9
CDR3 length: 11
CDR3 protein: ASSSDQRETQY

V gene: TRBV28
CDR3 length: 12
CDR3 protein: ASSLPGRYNEQF

V gene: TRBV19
CDR3 length: 12
CDR3 protein: ASSPPGGAGELF

V gene: TRBV5-1
CDR3 length: 10
CDR3 protein: ASRRALETQY

V gene: TRBV7-2
CDR3 length: 14
CDR3 protein: ASSLAQSGPQETQY

V gene: TRBV28
CDR3 length: 12
CDR3 protein: ASRHYLSYNEQF

V gene: TRBV5-1
CDR3 length: 15
CDR3 protein: ASTTIAGGTNTGELF

V gene: TRBV7-9
CDR3 length: 10
CDR3 protein: ASSHGLTEAF

V gene: TRBV5-1
CDR3 length: 13
CDR3 protein: ASAGGGREQETQY

V gene: TRBV4-2
CDR3 length: 13
CDR3 protein: ASSQGPTGGNIQY

V gene: TRBV5-1
CDR3 length: 10
CDR3 protein: ASSWGRLEAF

V gene: TRBV6-6
CDR3 length: 13
CDR3 protein: ASSSTLATGYEQY

V gene: TRBV27
CDR3 length: 13
CDR3 protein: ASSNKGESNNEQF

V gene: TRBV5-1
CDR3 length: 13
CDR3 protein: ASSLGHGMNTEAF

V gene: TRBV4-2
CDR3 length: 14
CDR3 protein: ASSQVRGASGDIQY

V gene: TRBV7-2
CDR3 length: 16
CDR3 protein: ASSPRWGAGKNTGELF

V gene: TRBV5-1
CDR3 length: 13
CDR3 protein: ASSPGPSRGTEAF

V gene: TRBV2
CDR3 length: 14
CDR3 protein: ASSVPGLAVPYEQY

V gene: TRBV5-1
CDR3 length: 15
CDR3 protein: ASSSGQPKYLNTEAF

V gene: TRBV6-4
CDR3 length: 18
CDR3 protein: ASSTLESGSRGSSTDTQY

V gene: TRBV7-2
CDR3 length: 11
CDR3 protein: ASSFSLSTEAF

V gene: TRBV9
CDR3 length: 10
CDR3 protein: ASSVTRGRPF

V gene: TRBV7-6
CDR3 length: 13
CDR3 protein: ASSHYRGLDNEQF